What follows are 18 T cell receptor beta chains derived from one specimen sequenced in a study of shared clonotypes between healthy human individuals. Generated by immunoSEQ multiplex PCR, the TCRdb table keeps only in-frame clones and is missing some. Of approximately 530,000 clones detected, approximately 95% appear once; the ten largest clones hold 0.06%. The sequenced sample consisted of naive CD4+ T cells sorted from blood. Subset specified: CD45RA+ positively selected. The receptors stem from a woman in her thirties in good health.

V gene TRBV2 combines with J gene TRBJ2-5, with a tentative D call TRBD1 (5 bases). Germline-derived CDR1 and CDR2 are SNHLY and FYNNEI. The V end lost 3 bases, the J end lost 4 bases, and 9 bases lay between the germline ends. CDR3 length: 13 residues. The CDR3 DNA reads TGTGCCAGCAGTGACCCTCAGGGAGAGACCCAGTACTTC. Translated, it gives CASSDPQGETQYF.

The chain uses TRBV28 and TRBJ1-2, with D possibly being TRBD1 (5 bases). The CDR3 has 12 residues. Germline V gene sequence: CDR1 MDHEN, CDR2 SYDVKM. The CDR3 spells CEVSGQGRGYTF. CDR3 sequence (DNA): TGTGAGGTCTCGGGCCAGGGTCGAGGCTACACCTTC.

The gene calls are TRBV20-1 and TRBJ1-2; D is unresolved. Looked up from germline, CDR1 is DFQATT and CDR2 is SNEGSKA (reference sequence). Trimming removed 4 bases from V and 8 bases from J, with 8 bases in between. This CDR3 has 10 residues. The CDR3 here is CSANYEGYTF. The DNA of the CDR3 is TGCAGTGCTAATTATGAGGGCTACACCTTC.

The chain is built from TRBV28 and TRBJ2-5, with no clear D. CDR1 is MDHEN, CDR2 SYDVKM, per germline. V was clipped by 2 bases and J by 1 base, with 5 bases between them. This CDR3 spans 13 amino acids. Here the CDR3 DNA reads TGTGCCAGCAGTTTACGGATCCAAGAGACCCAGTACTTC. Amino acid sequence: CASSLRIQETQYF.

On this clone itself: The sample has other DNA sequences that encode this CDR3 too. The chain is built from TRBV11-2 and TRBJ2-7; D remains unclear. The CDR3 is 12 amino acids. CDR1 SGHAT and CDR2 FQNNGV come from the germline V gene. V was trimmed by 0 bases and J by 4 bases, leaving 4 bases between them. As DNA, the CDR3 is TGTGCCAGCAGCTTAGAATCGTACGAGCAGTACTTC. Residues: CASSLESYEQYF. Full variable domain (rest looked up from reference TRBV11-2 and TRBJ2-7): EAGVAQSPRYKIIEKRQSVAFWCNPISGHATLYWYQQILGQGPKLLIQFQNNGVVDDSQLPKDRFSAERLKGVDSTLKIQPAKLEDSAVYLCASSLESYEQYFGPGTRLTVT.

The rearrangement joins TRBV2 to TRBJ2-7; 7 positions match TRBD2. The ends lost 6 bases at V and 3 bases at J; junction bases unmatched: 8. Germline loops: CDR1 SNHLY, CDR2 FYNNEI. The CDR3 spans 14 residues. CDR3 sequence reads: CASRNGASGYEQYF. The CDR3 nucleotides read TGTGCCAGCAGGAATGGGGCTAGCGGCTACGAGCAGTACTTC. Variable domain in full (rest from reference TRBV2 and TRBJ2-7): EPEVTQTPSHQVTQMGQEVILRCVPISNHLYFYWYRQILGQKVEFLVSFYNNEISEKSEIFDDQFSVERPDGSNFTLKIRSTKLEDSAMYFCASRNGASGYEQYFGPGTRLTVT.

The rearrangement joins TRBV28 to TRBJ1-1; perhaps TRBD1 as D (6 bases). This CDR3 is built from 16 residues. V lost 2 bases, J lost 5 bases, and 18 bases lay in between. Germline CDR1 is MDHEN and CDR2 is SYDVKM. DNA for the CDR3: TGTGCCAGCAGTTTACCCTTGGGGGGCCTTGCGACTGAAGCTTTCTTT. It encodes CASSLPLGGLATEAFF.

The chain combines TRBV28 with TRBJ2-5; no reliable D call. CDR1 and CDR2 (germline): MDHEN, SYDVKM. V dropped 2 bases and J dropped 5 bases, with 6 bases sitting between them. The CDR3 extends over 12 amino acids. The CDR3 nucleotides are TGTGCCAGCAGTTTAGTTTGGGAGACCCAGTACTTC. It translates to CASSLVWETQYF.

The chain couples TRBV6-5 to TRBJ2-7; TRBD2 agrees at 14 bases. V lost 5 bases, J lost 4 bases, and 4 bases stayed unmatched. The CDR3 loop spans 15 amino acids. Germline-derived CDR1 and CDR2 are MNHEY and SVGAGI. The CDR3 is CASSRLAGGIYEQYF. The CDR3 region has the DNA TGTGCCAGCAGTCGACTAGCGGGAGGGATTTACGAGCAGTACTTC.

This sequence joins TRBV6-6 and TRBJ2-7, with 7 bases that match TRBD1. The V gene's germline CDR1 is MNHNY and CDR2 SVGAGI (reference sequence). The CDR3 is 13 residues long. The ends lost 5 bases at V and 3 bases at J; junction bases unmatched: 4. CDR3 DNA: TGTGCCAGCAGTGGGGGACAGTACTACGAGCAGTACTTC. This codes for CASSGGQYYEQYF.

This chain uses TRBV6-6 with TRBJ2-7, with a possible D match to TRBD2 (7 bases). This CDR3 region has 16 residues. Trimming stripped 2 bases from V and 6 bases from J, with 20 bases between. The germline V gene encodes CDR1 MNHNY and CDR2 SVGAGI (reference sequence). The CDR3 loop reads CASSYVGGQENGEQYF. CDR3 in DNA: TGTGCCAGCAGTTACGTGGGGGGGCAGGAGAATGGCGAGCAGTACTTC.

In nucleotides, the CDR3 is TGCGCCAGCAGCTTGATGACAGGGGCACCGAACACTGAAGCTTTCTTT. It encodes CASSLMTGAPNTEAFF. V and J are TRBV5-1 and TRBJ1-1, with 8 positions matching TRBD1. The CDR3 has 16 amino acids. Trimming cost V 1 base and J 1 base; bases outside gene matches: 6. The V gene's germline CDR1 is SGHRS and CDR2 YFSETQ.

The chain links TRBV10-3 to TRBJ2-7, with 10 bases matching TRBD1. The CDR3 loop spans 14 amino acids. Germline V gene lookup returns CDR1 ENHRY and CDR2 SYGVKD. Trimming at V came to 7 bases and at J to 6 bases, leaving 9 bases not matched to a gene. The CDR3 sequence: CAITGTGEVFEQYF. DNA for the CDR3: TGTGCCATCACGGGGACAGGGGAGGTATTCGAGCAGTACTTC.

Written as DNA, the CDR3 is TGTGCCAGCAGCAAAGAGGGCGGGGTCTCCTACGAGCAGTACTTC. Translating it yields CASSKEGGVSYEQYF. The rearrangement joins TRBV21-1 to TRBJ2-7; the table's D call TRBD2 went unverified against the DNA. TRBV21-1 is recorded as a pseudogene. This CDR3 has 15 residues.

V gene TRBV5-1 combines with J gene TRBJ2-2; a possible D gene is TRBD2 (6 bases). CDR3 size: 16 residues. Trimming cost V 2 bases and J 1 base, with 12 bases left between them. Germline V lookup: CDR1 SGHRS, CDR2 YFSETQ. CDR3 sequence reads: CASSFLAAKNTGELFF. Here the CDR3 DNA reads TGCGCCAGCAGCTTCTTAGCGGCAAAGAACACCGGGGAGCTGTTTTTT.

The chain recombines TRBV7-9 with TRBJ2-3; a possible D gene is TRBD1 (5 bases). Between the trimmed V and J ends, which lost 4 bases and 0 bases, there was a span of 11 bases. The CDR3 extends over 15 amino acids. Germline V gene data show CDR1 as SEHNR and CDR2 as FQNEAQ (reference sequence). The CDR3 here is CASSSGQTSTDTQYF. CDR3 sequence (DNA): TGTGCCAGCAGCTCCGGACAAACTAGCACAGATACGCAGTATTTT.

The chain couples TRBV4-1 to TRBJ2-7, with 9 positions matching TRBD2. CDR1 and CDR2 from the germline V gene are MGHRA and YSYEKL. This CDR3 comprises 16 residues. The V and J ends lost 0 bases and 2 bases, in that order; junction bases with no gene match: 5. The CDR3 protein is CASSQDPGLATYEQYF. The CDR3 DNA follows: TGCGCCAGCAGCCAAGATCCGGGACTAGCAACCTACGAGCAGTACTTC.

This clone was picked up one time. This sequence joins TRBV2 and TRBJ2-7; no firm D call. The CDR3 is 13 residues long. Deletions cut 4 bases from V and 3 bases from J, with 10 bases between. Germline assignment: CDR1 SNHLY and CDR2 FYNNEI. Written as DNA, the CDR3 is TGTGCCAGCAGTGGAGCGCAGAACTACGAGCAGTACTTC. Residues: CASSGAQNYEQYF.